The 2 T cell receptor beta chains presented below share a single source sample, sequenced in a study of T cell changes during pregnancy in multiple sclerosis (dated by TCRdb to the late 2010s). Libraries came from the immunoSEQ multiplex PCR assay. The source is immuneACCESS, and TCRdb retained only in-frame sequences with V and J called. Part of the clones is not carried over; for the studies checked, unresolved V genes explain less than half of this, and the remainder is unexplained. Present in this sample are about 41,000 clones, around nine tenths of which were seen just once. The top ten constitute 5.5% to 8% of the sample. The source was CD8+ T cells from peripheral blood mononuclear cells, collected in the third trimester of pregnancy. Source of these receptors: a female donor with multiple sclerosis, enrolled in a pregnancy study.

V gene TRBV27 combines with J gene TRBJ1-6; tentative D call: TRBD1 (5 bases). Germline-derived CDR1 and CDR2 are MNHEY and SMNVEV (reference sequence). This CDR3 has 18 residues. Trimming left V 7 bases short and J 0 bases short, with 19 bases between. The CDR3 sequence is CASTLQAREGSYNSPLHF. Written as DNA, the CDR3 is TGTGCCAGCACCTTACAGGCACGGGAGGGCTCCTATAATTCACCCCTCCACTTT.

The gene calls are TRBV11-2 and TRBJ2-3; TRBD2 matches at 13 bases. In germline, CDR1 is SGHAT, CDR2 FQNNGV. There are 15 residues in the CDR3. V shed 6 bases, J shed 4 bases, and the junction held 4 bases outside the gene matches. Here the CDR3 DNA reads TGTGCCAGCAGGCGAACTAGCGGGGGGGCAGATACGCAGTATTTT. Its protein product is CASRRTSGGADTQYF.